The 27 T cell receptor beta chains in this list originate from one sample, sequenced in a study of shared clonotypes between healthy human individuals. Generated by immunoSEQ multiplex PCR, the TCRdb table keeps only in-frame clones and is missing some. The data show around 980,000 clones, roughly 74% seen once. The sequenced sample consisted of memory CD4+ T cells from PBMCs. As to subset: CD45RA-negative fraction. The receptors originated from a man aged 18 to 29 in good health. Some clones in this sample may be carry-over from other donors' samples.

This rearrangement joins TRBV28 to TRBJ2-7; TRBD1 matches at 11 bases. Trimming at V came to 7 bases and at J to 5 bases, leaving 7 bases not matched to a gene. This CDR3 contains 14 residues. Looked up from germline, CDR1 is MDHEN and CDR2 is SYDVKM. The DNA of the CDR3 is TGTGCCAGCACCCGGACAGGGGGCGGAGACGAGCAGTACTTC. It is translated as CASTRTGGGDEQYF.

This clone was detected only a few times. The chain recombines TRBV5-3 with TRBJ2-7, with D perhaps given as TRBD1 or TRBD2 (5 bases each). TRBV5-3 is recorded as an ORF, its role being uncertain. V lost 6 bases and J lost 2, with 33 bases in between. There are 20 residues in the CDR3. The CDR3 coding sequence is TGTGCCAGAAACCAATCTCCGGGACCCACGGACGACGAACCCCCCTACGAGCAGTACTTC. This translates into CARNQSPGPTDDEPPYEQYF.

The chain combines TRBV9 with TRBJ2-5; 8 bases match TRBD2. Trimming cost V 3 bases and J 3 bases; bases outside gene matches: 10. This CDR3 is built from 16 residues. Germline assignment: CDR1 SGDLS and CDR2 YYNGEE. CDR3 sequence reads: CASSESLGAGEETQYF. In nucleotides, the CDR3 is TGTGCCAGCAGCGAGTCCCTAGGAGCGGGAGAAGAGACCCAGTACTTC.

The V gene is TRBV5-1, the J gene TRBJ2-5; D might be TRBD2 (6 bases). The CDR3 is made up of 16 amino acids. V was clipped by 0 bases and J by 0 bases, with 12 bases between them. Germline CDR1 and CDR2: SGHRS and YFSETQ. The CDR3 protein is CASSLGESSDQETQYF. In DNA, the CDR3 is TGCGCCAGCAGCTTGGGTGAGTCTAGCGACCAAGAGACCCAGTACTTC. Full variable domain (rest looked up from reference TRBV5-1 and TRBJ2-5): KAGVTQTPRYLIKTRGQQVTLSCSPISGHRSVSWYQQTPGQGLQFLFEYFSETQRNKGNFPGRFSGRQFSNSRSEMNVSTLELGDSALYLCASSLGESSDQETQYFGPGTRLLVL.

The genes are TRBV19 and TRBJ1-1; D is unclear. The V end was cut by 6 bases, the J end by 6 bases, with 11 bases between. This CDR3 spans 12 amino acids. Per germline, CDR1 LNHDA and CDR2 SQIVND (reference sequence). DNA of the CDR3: TGTGCCAGTAGGGCCACGGGCCCTGAAGCTTTCTTT. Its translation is CASRATGPEAFF.

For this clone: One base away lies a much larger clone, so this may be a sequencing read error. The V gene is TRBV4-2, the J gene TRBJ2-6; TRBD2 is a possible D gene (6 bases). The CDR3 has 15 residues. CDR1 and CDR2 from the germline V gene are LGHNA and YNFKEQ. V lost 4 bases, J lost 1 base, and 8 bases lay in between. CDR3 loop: CASSPRGSGANVLTF. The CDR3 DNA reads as TGTGCCAGCAGCCCCCGGGGGTCTGGGGCCAACGTCCTGACTTTC.

The CDR3 DNA sequence: TGTGCCAGCAGTTCCTCACAGTCACAGGGAAACTATGGCTACACCTTC. Its protein product is CASSSSQSQGNYGYTF. This chain connects TRBV27 to TRBJ1-2, with a tentative D call TRBD1 (6 bases). Trimming took 4 bases from V and 2 from J, leaving 17 bases between them. This CDR3 is 16 amino acids long. Per the germline V gene, CDR1 is MNHEY and CDR2 is SMNVEV (reference sequence).

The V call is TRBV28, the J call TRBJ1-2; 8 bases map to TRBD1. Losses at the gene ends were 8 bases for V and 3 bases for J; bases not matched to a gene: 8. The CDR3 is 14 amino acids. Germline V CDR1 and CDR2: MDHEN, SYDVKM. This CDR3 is CASVPGQAYYGYTF. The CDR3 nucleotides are TGTGCCAGCGTACCGGGACAGGCCTACTATGGCTACACCTTC.

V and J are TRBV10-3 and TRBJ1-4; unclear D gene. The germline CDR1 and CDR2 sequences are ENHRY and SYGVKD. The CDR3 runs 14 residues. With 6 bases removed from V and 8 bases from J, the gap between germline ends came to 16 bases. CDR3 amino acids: CAISEFTVGEKLFF. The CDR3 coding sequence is TGTGCCATCAGCGAATTTACGGTAGGGGAAAAACTGTTTTTT.

The CDR3 reads CASSPIFLTSGNAYNEQFF. Here the CDR3 DNA reads TGTGCCAGTAGCCCCATCTTCTTGACTAGCGGGAACGCCTACAATGAGCAGTTCTTC. The chain has TRBV19 and TRBJ2-1; the match to TRBD2 covers 11 bases. V gave up 6 bases and J gave up 2 bases; unmatched junction bases: 15. Germline V gene sequence: CDR1 LNHDA, CDR2 SQIVND (reference sequence). This CDR3 has 19 residues.

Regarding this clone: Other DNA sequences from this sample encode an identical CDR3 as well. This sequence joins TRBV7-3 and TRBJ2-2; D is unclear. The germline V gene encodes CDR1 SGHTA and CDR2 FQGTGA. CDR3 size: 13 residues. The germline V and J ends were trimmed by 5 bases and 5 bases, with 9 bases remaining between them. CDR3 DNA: TGTGCCAGCAGCCTGGAGCCTACCGGGGAGCTGTTTTTT. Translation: CASSLEPTGELFF.

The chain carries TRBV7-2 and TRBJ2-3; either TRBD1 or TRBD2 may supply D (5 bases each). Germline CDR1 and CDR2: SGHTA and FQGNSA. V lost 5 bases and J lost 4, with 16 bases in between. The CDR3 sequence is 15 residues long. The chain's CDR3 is CASSPQGVAPDTQYF. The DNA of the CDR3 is TGTGCCAGCAGCCCCCAAGGGGTAGCGCCAGATACGCAGTATTTT.

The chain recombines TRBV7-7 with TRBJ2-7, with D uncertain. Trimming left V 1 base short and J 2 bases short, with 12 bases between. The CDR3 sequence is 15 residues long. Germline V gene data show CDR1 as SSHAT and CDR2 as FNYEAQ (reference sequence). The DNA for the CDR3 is TGTGCCAGCAGCTTAGGCACGAGCGCCACCTACGAGCAGTACTTC. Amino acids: CASSLGTSATYEQYF.

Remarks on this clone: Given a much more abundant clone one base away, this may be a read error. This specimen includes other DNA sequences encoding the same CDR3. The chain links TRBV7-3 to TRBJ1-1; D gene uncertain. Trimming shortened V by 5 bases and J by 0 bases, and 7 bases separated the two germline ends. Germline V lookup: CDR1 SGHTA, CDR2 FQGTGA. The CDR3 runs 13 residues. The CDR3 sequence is CASSPGLNTEAFF. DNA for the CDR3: TGTGCCAGCAGCCCAGGACTGAACACTGAAGCTTTCTTT.

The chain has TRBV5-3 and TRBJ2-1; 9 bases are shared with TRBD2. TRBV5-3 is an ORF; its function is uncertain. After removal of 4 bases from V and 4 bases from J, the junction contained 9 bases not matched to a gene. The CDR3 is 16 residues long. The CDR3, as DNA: TGTGCCAGAAGCCTAACCGAAGCGGGAGGTTACAATGAGCAGTTCTTC. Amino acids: CARSLTEAGGYNEQFF.

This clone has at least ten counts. Here the CDR3 reads CASSLLGEEVNEQFF. CDR3 coding DNA: TGTGCCAGCAGTTTATTGGGCGAGGAGGTCAATGAGCAGTTCTTC. The rearrangement joins TRBV28 to TRBJ2-1; TRBD2 might be the D (5 bases). The CDR3 covers 15 residues. Between the trimmed V and J ends, which lost 1 base and 6 bases, there was a span of 13 bases. Germline V lookup: CDR1 MDHEN, CDR2 SYDVKM.

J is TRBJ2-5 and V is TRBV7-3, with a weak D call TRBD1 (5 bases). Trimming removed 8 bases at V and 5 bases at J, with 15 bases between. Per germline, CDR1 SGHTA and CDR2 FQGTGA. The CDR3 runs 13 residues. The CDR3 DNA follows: TGTGCCAGCCAGCGAGGTGGGGCGGAGACCCAGTACTTC. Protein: CASQRGGAETQYF.

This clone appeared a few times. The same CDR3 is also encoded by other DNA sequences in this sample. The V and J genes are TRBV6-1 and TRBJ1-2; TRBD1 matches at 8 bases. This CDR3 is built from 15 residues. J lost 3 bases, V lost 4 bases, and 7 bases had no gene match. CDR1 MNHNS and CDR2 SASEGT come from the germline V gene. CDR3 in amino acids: CASSVGTGGDYGYTF. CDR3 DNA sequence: TGTGCCAGCAGTGTAGGGACAGGAGGGGACTATGGCTACACCTTC.

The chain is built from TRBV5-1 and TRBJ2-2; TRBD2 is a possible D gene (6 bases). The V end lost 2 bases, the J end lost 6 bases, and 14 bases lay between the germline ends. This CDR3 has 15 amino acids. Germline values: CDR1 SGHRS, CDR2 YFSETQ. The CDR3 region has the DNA TGCGCCAGCAGCTTCGGGACTGCCAACGCCGGGGAGCTGTTTTTT. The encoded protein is CASSFGTANAGELFF. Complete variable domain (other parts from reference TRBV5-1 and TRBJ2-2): KAGVTQTPRYLIKTRGQQVTLSCSPISGHRSVSWYQQTPGQGLQFLFEYFSETQRNKGNFPGRFSGRQFSNSRSEMNVSTLELGDSALYLCASSFGTANAGELFFGEGSRLTVL.

The CDR3 loop is CAWSEGSGIIGETQYF. In DNA form, the CDR3 reads TGTGCCTGGAGTGAGGGGAGCGGGATTATCGGTGAGACCCAGTACTTC. The chain recombines TRBV30 with TRBJ2-5; 7 bases align to TRBD2. Germline CDR1 is GTSNPN and CDR2 is SVGIG (reference sequence). Trimming took 1 base from V and 5 from J; bases not matched to a gene: 13. The CDR3 contains 16 residues.

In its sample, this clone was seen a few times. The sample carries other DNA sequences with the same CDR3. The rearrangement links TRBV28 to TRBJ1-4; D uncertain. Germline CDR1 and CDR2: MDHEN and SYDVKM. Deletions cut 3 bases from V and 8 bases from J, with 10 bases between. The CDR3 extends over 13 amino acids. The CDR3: CASSFGPGEKLFF. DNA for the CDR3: TGTGCCAGCAGTTTCGGACCTGGGGAAAAACTGTTTTTT.

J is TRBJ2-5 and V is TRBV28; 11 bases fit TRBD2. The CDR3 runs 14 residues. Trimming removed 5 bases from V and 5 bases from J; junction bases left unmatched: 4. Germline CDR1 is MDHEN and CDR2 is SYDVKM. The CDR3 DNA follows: TGTGCCAGCAGTACCTGGACTAGCGGGGAGACCCAGTACTTC. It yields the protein CASSTWTSGETQYF.

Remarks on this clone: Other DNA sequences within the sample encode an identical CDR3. The CDR3 bases are TGTGCCAGCTCACCACCGGGCAGGGTGTATGGCTACACCTTC. Encoded protein: CASSPPGRVYGYTF. V and J are TRBV18 and TRBJ1-2; tentatively, D is TRBD1 (5 bases). The CDR3 totals 14 residues. Trimming took 0 bases from V and 5 from J, leaving 10 bases between them. Germline values: CDR1 KGHSH, CDR2 LQKENI.

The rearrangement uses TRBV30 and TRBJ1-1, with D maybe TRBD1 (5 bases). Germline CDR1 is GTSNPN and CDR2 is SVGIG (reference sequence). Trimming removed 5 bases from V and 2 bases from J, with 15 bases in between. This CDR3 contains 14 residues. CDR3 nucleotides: TGTGCCTGGGAAACGGGACTTTCTAACACTGAAGCTTTCTTT. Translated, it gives CAWETGLSNTEAFF.

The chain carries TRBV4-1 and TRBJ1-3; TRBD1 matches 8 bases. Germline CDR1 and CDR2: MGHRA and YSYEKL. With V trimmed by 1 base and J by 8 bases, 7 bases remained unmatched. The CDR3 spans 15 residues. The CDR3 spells CASSQGTGSRDTIYF. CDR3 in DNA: TGCGCCAGCAGCCAAGGGACAGGGAGTCGAGACACCATATATTTT.

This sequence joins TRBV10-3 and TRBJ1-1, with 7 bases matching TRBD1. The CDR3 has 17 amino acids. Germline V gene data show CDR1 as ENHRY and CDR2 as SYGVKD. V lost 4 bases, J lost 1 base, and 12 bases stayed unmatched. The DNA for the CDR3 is TGTGCCATCAGTGGACAGGGCACGGGGGTCGGGAACACTGAAGCTTTCTTT. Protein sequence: CAISGQGTGVGNTEAFF.

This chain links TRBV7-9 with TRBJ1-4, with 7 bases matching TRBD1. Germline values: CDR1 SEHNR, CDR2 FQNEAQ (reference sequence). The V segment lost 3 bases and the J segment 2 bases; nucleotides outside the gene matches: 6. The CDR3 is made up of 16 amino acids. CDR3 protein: CASSFNRGETNEKLFF. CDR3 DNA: TGTGCCAGCAGCTTTAACAGGGGCGAGACTAATGAAAAACTGTTTTTT.